This T cell receptor (beta chain) came from a study of control samples from healthy donors and cancer patients. Here immunoSEQ multiplex PCR was the method, and the copy in TCRdb shows in-frame clones only, minus some. This sample yields about 57,000 clones, of which about 93% are seen a single time; 3.5% to 4% belongs to the top ten. CDR3 length: 16 amino acids. V was pared by 2 bases and J by 2 bases, with 8 bases of the junction left unmatched. Germline CDR1 MNHEY, CDR2 SVGAGI. Source material: blood. This sequence joins TRBV6-5 and TRBJ2-5, with 7 bases aligning to TRBD2. The source of this sequence is a man between 25 and 39 years old in good health. CDR3 bases: TGTGCCAGCAGTTACCGACGAGCGGGGTCTCAAGAGACCCAGTACTTC. As protein: CASSYRRAGSQETQYF.